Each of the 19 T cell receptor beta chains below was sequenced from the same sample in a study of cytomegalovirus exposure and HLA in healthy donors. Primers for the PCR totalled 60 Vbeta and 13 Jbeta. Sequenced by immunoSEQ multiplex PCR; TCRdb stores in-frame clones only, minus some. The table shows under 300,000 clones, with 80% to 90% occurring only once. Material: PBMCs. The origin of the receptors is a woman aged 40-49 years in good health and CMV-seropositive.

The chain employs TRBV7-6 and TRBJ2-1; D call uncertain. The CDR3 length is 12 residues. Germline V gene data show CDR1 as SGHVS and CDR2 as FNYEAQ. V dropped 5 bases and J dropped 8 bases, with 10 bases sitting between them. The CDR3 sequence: CASSPGRYEQFF. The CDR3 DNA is TGTGCCAGCAGCCCAGGCAGATATGAGCAGTTCTTC.

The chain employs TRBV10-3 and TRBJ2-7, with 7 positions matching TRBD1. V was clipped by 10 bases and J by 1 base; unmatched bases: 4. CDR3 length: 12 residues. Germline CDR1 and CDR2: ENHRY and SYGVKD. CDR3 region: CATATGSYEQYF. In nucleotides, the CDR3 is TGTGCCACCGCGACAGGGTCCTACGAGCAGTACTTC.

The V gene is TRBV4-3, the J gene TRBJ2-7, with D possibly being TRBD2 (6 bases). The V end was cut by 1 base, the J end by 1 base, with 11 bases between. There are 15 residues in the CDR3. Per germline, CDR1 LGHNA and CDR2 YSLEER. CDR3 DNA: TGCGCCAGCAGCCAAGTAGCGGACGCTTCCTACGAGCAGTACTTC. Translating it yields CASSQVADASYEQYF.

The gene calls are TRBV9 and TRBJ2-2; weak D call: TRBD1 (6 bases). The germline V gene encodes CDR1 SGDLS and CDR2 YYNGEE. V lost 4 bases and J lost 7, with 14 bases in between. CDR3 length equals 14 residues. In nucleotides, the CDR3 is TGTGCCAGCAGCCCCTCAGGGGAAAGCGGGGAGCTGTTTTTT. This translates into CASSPSGESGELFF.

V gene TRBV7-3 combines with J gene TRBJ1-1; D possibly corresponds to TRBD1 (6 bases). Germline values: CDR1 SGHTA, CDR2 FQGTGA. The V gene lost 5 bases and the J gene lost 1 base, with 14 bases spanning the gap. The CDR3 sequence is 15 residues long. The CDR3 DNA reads TGTGCCAGCAGCCCCTCTGGGGGCGCGAACACTGAAGCTTTCTTT. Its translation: CASSPSGGANTEAFF. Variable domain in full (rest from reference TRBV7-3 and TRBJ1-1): GAGVSQTPSNKVTEKGKYVELRCDPISGHTALYWYRQSLGQGPEFLIYFQGTGAADDSGLPNDRFFAVRPEGSVSTLKIQRTERGDSAVYLCASSPSGGANTEAFFGQGTRLTVV.

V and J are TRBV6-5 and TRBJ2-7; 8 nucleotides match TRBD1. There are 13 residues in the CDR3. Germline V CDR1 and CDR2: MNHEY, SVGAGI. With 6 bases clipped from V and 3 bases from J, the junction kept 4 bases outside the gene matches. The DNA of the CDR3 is TGTGCCAGCAGACCAGGACAGGGCTACGAGCAGTACTTC. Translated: CASRPGQGYEQYF.

The CDR3 loop is CATSEGHGELFF. The CDR3 DNA reads as TGTGCCACCTCGGAGGGCCACGGGGAGCTGTTTTTT. The rearrangement uses TRBV11-2 and TRBJ2-2; tentatively, D is TRBD2 (6 bases). The V end lost 10 bases, the J end lost 7 bases, and 13 bases lay between the germline ends. This CDR3 has 12 amino acids. Germline-derived CDR1 and CDR2 are SGHAT and FQNNGV.

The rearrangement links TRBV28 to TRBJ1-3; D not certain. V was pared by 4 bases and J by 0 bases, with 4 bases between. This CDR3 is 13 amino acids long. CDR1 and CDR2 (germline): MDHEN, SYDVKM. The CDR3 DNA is TGTGCCAGCAGTTGGGCCTCTGGAAACACCATATATTTT. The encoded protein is CASSWASGNTIYF. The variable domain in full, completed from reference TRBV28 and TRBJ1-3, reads DVKVTQSSRYLVKRTGEKVFLECVQDMDHENMFWYRQDPGLGLRLIYFSYDVKMKEKGDIPEGYSVSREKKERFSLILESASTNQTSMYLCASSWASGNTIYFGEGSWLTVV.

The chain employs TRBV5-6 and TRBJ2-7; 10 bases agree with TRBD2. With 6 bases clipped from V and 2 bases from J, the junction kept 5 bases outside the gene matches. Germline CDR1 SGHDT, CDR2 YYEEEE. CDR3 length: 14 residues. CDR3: CASILSGRAYEQYF. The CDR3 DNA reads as TGTGCCAGCATCCTCAGCGGGAGGGCCTACGAGCAGTACTTC.

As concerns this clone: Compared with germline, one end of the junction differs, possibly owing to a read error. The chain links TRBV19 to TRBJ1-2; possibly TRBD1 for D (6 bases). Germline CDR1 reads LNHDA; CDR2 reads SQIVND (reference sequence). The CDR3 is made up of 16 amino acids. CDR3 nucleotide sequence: TGTGCCAGTAGTATAACCTCCGTTCCCAGGGGCTATGGCTGCACCTTC. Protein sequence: CASSITSVPRGYGCTF.

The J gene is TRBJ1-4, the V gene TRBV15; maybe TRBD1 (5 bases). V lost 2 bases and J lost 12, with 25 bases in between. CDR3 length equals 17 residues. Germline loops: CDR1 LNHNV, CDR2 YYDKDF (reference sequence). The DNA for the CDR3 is TGTGCCACCAGCAGACCCCCCTGGGCAGGGCGAGGCTCGGAACTGTTTTTT. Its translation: CATSRPPWAGRGSELFF.

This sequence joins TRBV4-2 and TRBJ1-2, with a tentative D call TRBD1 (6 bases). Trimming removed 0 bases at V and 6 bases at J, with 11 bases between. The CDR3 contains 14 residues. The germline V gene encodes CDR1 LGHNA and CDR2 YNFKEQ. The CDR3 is CASSQDGPGDGYTF. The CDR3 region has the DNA TGTGCCAGCAGCCAAGACGGGCCAGGGGATGGCTACACCTTC.

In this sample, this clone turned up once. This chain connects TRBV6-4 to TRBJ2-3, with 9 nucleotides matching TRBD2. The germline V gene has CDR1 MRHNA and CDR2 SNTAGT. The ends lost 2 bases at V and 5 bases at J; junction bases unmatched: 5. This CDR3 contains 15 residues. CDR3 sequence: CASSDPAGGLDTQYF. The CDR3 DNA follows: TGTGCCAGCAGTGACCCGGCGGGAGGGTTAGATACGCAGTATTTT.

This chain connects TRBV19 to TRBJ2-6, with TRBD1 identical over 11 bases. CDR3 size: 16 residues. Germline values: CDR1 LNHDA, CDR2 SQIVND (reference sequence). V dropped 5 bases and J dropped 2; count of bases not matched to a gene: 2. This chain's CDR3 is CASSGTGGTGANVLTF. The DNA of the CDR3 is TGTGCCAGTAGTGGGACAGGGGGTACTGGGGCCAACGTCCTGACTTTC.

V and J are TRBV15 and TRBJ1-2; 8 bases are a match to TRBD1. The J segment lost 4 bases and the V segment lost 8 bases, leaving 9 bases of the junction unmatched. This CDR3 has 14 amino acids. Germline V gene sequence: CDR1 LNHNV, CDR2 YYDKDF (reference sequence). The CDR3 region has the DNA TGTGCCACCCGTCCCGACAGGGGCGGCTATGGCTACACCTTC. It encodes CATRPDRGGYGYTF.

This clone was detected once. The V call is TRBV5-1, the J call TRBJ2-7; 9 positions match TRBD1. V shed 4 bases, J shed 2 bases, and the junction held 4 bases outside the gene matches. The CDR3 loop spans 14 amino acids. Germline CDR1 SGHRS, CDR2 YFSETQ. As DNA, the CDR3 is TGCGCCAGCAGCGGGACAGGGCCCCCCTACGAGCAGTACTTC. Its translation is CASSGTGPPYEQYF. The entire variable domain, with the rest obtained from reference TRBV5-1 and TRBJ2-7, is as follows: KAGVTQTPRYLIKTRGQQVTLSCSPISGHRSVSWYQQTPGQGLQFLFEYFSETQRNKGNFPGRFSGRQFSNSRSEMNVSTLELGDSALYLCASSGTGPPYEQYFGPGTRLTVT.

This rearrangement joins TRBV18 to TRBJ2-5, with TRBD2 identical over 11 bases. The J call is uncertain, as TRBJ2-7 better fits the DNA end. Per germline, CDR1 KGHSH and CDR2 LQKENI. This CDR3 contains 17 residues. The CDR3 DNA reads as TGTGCCAGCTCACCAAATTTAGGGACTAGCGGCCCCTACGAGCAGTACTTC. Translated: CASSPNLGTSGPYEQYF.

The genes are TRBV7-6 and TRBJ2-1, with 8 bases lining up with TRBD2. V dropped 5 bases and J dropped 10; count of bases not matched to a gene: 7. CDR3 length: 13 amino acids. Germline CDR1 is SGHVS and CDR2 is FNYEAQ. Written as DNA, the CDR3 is TGTGCCAGCAGCGCTAGGGGACTAGGCGAGCAGTTCTTC. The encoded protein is CASSARGLGEQFF.

CDR3 nucleotides: TGTGCCAGTAGTGGTAGCGGGAACCCGTCCGGCAATGAGCAGTTCTTC. It translates to CASSGSGNPSGNEQFF. The chain couples TRBV19 to TRBJ2-1, with 8 positions matching TRBD2. The CDR3 length is 16 residues. J was trimmed by 6 bases and V by 5 bases; bases with no gene match: 12. Germline V CDR1 and CDR2: LNHDA, SQIVND (reference sequence).